These 27 T cell receptor beta chains were all obtained from the same sample, sequenced in a study of neurological immune-mediated disorders. TCRdb ran MiXCR on the 5' RACE reads and lists one entry per CDR3 protein. Of 45,000 to 55,000 distinct CDR3 sequences in the sample, about 3.7% were seen once. Material for sequencing was PBMCs. These TCRs come from a man in his forties with multiple sclerosis.

This clonotype came up a few times. Being one base from a much bigger clone, this may be a read error. The gene calls are TRBV29-1 and TRBJ2-4; 11 positions match TRBD2. With V trimmed by 3 bases and J by 7 bases, 14 bases remained unmatched. The CDR3 sequence is 17 residues long. CDR1 SQVTM and CDR2 ANQGSEA come from the germline V gene. The DNA of the CDR3 is TGCAGCGTTGAGGGTGAGACTAGCGGGGCGACGTGGAACATTCAGTACTTC. This gives the protein CSVEGETSGATWNIQYF.

This clonotype was observed at least ten times. The chain recombines TRBV7-9 with TRBJ1-4; the D is unclear. The ends were cut back, 6 bases at V and 2 bases at J, with 13 bases in the middle. Germline V gene data show CDR1 as SEHNR and CDR2 as FQNEAQ (reference sequence). The CDR3 is made up of 15 amino acids. CDR3 in DNA: TGTGCCAGCAGTCCCTCCCTGACCACTAATGAAAAACTGTTTTTT. Translated, it gives CASSPSLTTNEKLFF.

In this sample, this clonotype turned up many times. The gene calls are TRBV5-1 and TRBJ2-1; 10 positions agree with TRBD1. The CDR3 consists of 16 residues. CDR1 and CDR2 from the germline V gene are SGHRS and YFSETQ. V gave up 8 bases and J gave up 10 bases; unmatched junction bases: 18. Here the CDR3 reads CASTPSGGTGAGEQFF. CDR3 nucleotide sequence: TGCGCCAGTACGCCTTCGGGAGGGACAGGGGCTGGAGAGCAGTTCTTC. The variable domain in full, with the rest retrieved from reference TRBV5-1 and TRBJ2-1, is KAGVTQTPRYLIKTRGQQVTLSCSPISGHRSVSWYQQTPGQGLQFLFEYFSETQRNKGNFPGRFSGRQFSNSRSEMNVSTLELGDSALYLCASTPSGGTGAGEQFFGPGTRLTVL.

This clonotype was seen many times. The chain carries TRBV4-2 and TRBJ2-7; D perhaps matches TRBD2 (5 bases). In germline, CDR1 is LGHNA, CDR2 YNFKEQ. This CDR3 is built from 15 residues. The ends were cut back, 0 bases at V and 3 bases at J, with 12 bases in the middle. CDR3 region: CASSQETTRVYEQYF. CDR3 sequence (DNA): TGTGCCAGCAGCCAAGAAACTACGCGGGTCTACGAGCAGTACTTC.

This clonotype was seen repeatedly, ten times or more. DNA for the CDR3: TGTGCCAGCAGCGTCTCGGGACAGGAGAAAGATACGCAGTATTTT. It specifies CASSVSGQEKDTQYF. This chain joins TRBV9 and TRBJ2-3; the match to TRBD1 covers 8 bases. After removal of 2 bases from V and 5 bases from J, the junction contained 7 bases not matched to a gene. The CDR3 loop spans 15 amino acids. Germline lookup yields CDR1 SGDLS and CDR2 YYNGEE. Variable domain in full (rest from reference TRBV9 and TRBJ2-3): DSGVTQTPKHLITATGQRVTLRCSPRSGDLSVYWYQQSLDQGLQFLIQYYNGEERAKGNILERFSAQQFPDLHSELNLSSLELGDSALYFCASSVSGQEKDTQYFGPGTRLTVL.

There are many counts of this clonotype. One junction end does not reproduce the germline sequence, and a read error may be involved. This chain uses TRBV5-1 with TRBJ1-5; 10 nucleotides line up with TRBD1. This CDR3 comprises 15 residues. In germline, CDR1 is SGHRS, CDR2 YFSETQ. DNA for the CDR3: TGCGCCAGCAGCTTGATGGGGACAGGGGATCAGCCCCAGAATTTT. Protein sequence: CASSLMGTGDQPQNF.

This clonotype showed up many times. The chain joins TRBV6-6 to TRBJ2-3; TRBD1 matches 9 bases. Per the germline V gene, CDR1 is MNHNY and CDR2 is SVGAGI (reference sequence). The CDR3 runs 14 residues. The J segment lost 3 bases and the V segment lost 5 bases, leaving 3 bases of the junction unmatched. The CDR3 spells CASSRQGGTDTQYF. In nucleotides, the CDR3 is TGTGCCAGCAGTCGACAGGGGGGAACAGATACGCAGTATTTT.

This clonotype occurred many times. The V gene is TRBV20-1, the J gene TRBJ2-7, with 7 bases aligning to TRBD1. Losses at the gene ends were 3 bases for V and 7 bases for J; bases not matched to a gene: 15. The CDR3 has 15 amino acids. Per germline, CDR1 DFQATT and CDR2 SNEGSKA (reference sequence). CDR3 sequence reads: CSARGFGRGQEEQYF. The CDR3 coding sequence is TGCAGTGCTAGGGGTTTTGGTAGGGGGCAGGAGGAGCAGTACTTC.

In this sample, this clonotype turned up once. Just one base apart from a much larger clone, this may be a read error. The CDR3 nucleotides read TGCGCCAGCAGCTTGCAGAGGGTGGACGAGCAGTACTTC. The encoded protein is CASSLQRVDEQYF. The gene calls are TRBV4-1 and TRBJ2-7; weak D call: TRBD2 (5 bases). Germline V gives CDR1 MGHRA, CDR2 YSYEKL. Deletions cut 5 bases from V and 5 bases from J, with 13 bases between. The CDR3 is 13 residues long.

This clonotype was found many times. The rearrangement joins TRBV20-1 to TRBJ2-1; 9 bases are shared with TRBD1. This CDR3 has 15 amino acids. Germline CDR1 reads DFQATT; CDR2 reads SNEGSKA (reference sequence). Germline trimming cut 6 bases from V and 8 bases from J; bases unmatched to any gene: 14. The CDR3 DNA reads TGCAGTGCCCTTAACCCCGGGACAGGGAGCGATGAGCAGTTCTTC. Translation: CSALNPGTGSDEQFF.

This clonotype appeared many times. This chain joins TRBV5-1 and TRBJ2-1; D unclear. This CDR3 spans 16 amino acids. Germline V gene sequence: CDR1 SGHRS, CDR2 YFSETQ. V lost 1 base and J 3 bases, leaving 14 bases between the germline ends. CDR3 residues: CASSLSVGNFYNEQFF. For the CDR3, the DNA is TGCGCCAGCAGCTTGTCTGTGGGCAATTTCTACAATGAGCAGTTCTTC.

This clonotype was seen at least ten times. CDR3 sequence: CSVERQGAGPNNEQFF. The CDR3 DNA reads as TGCAGCGTTGAGAGACAGGGGGCAGGGCCTAACAATGAGCAGTTCTTC. The chain joins TRBV29-1 to TRBJ2-1; TRBD1 aligns across 10 bases. Germline values: CDR1 SQVTM, CDR2 ANQGSEA. This CDR3 has 16 residues. The V gene end was trimmed by 3 bases and the J gene end by 5 bases; junction bases not matched to a gene: 10.

This clonotype showed up many times. As DNA, the CDR3 is TGCGCCAGCAGCCGGGACCCTCAGGAGACCCAGTACTTC. It encodes CASSRDPQETQYF. The rearrangement joins TRBV5-1 to TRBJ2-5; tentatively, D is TRBD1 or TRBD2 (5 bases each). Germline lookup yields CDR1 SGHRS and CDR2 YFSETQ. CDR3 length: 13 amino acids. V lost 4 bases and J lost 5, with 12 bases in between.

This clonotype was detected ten times or more. The V gene is TRBV6-2 or TRBV6-3, the J gene TRBJ1-3, with TRBD1 matching over 8 bases. Losses at the gene ends were 0 bases for V and 0 bases for J; bases not matched to a gene: 4. CDR3 size: 17 residues. The germline V gene encodes CDR1 MNHEY and CDR2 SVGEGT. CDR3 coding DNA: TGTGCCAGCAGTTACTCCCGGGACAGGAGCTCTGGAAACACCATATATTTT. This translates into CASSYSRDRSSGNTIYF.

This clonotype has ten or more counts. The chain combines TRBV7-2 with TRBJ2-6; 7 nucleotides agree with TRBD1. There are 15 residues in the CDR3. V gave up 4 bases and J gave up 0 bases; unmatched junction bases: 0. Germline CDR1 reads SGHTA; CDR2 reads FQGNSA. The CDR3 loop reads CASSSGGSGANVLTF. The CDR3, as DNA: TGTGCCAGCAGCTCAGGGGGCTCTGGGGCCAACGTCCTGACTTTC.

This clonotype was detected only a few times. One end of the junction is discordant with germline, which a read error may explain. The genes are TRBV20-1 and TRBJ1-5; TRBD1 might be the D (5 bases). The CDR3 spans 13 residues. CDR1 and CDR2 (germline): DFQATT, SNEGSKA (reference sequence). The CDR3 spells CSARRQGNQPQNF. The CDR3 DNA reads TGCAGTGCTAGAAGGCAGGGCAATCAGCCCCAGAATTTT.

This clonotype was detected only a few times. A much larger clonotype is one base distant, so this may be a read error. Because the CDR3 is missing its conserved closing phenylalanine or tryptophan, this is likely a read error. The chain employs TRBV7-3 and TRBJ1-1; D is uncertain. Trimming left V 3 bases short and J 1 base short, with 6 bases between. The CDR3 has 13 amino acids. The V gene's germline CDR1 is SGHTA and CDR2 FQGTGA. The DNA of the CDR3 is TGTGCCAGCAGCTTCGGCAGGAACACTGAAGCTTTCTAT. Its protein product is CASSFGRNTEAFY.

There are many counts of this clonotype. V usage is TRBV29-1 and J usage is TRBJ1-5; D gene unclear. This CDR3 has 13 residues. Trimming removed 2 bases from V and 5 bases from J, with 10 bases in between. Germline V gene sequence: CDR1 SQVTM, CDR2 ANQGSEA. CDR3 protein: CSVELGSHQPQHF. Written as DNA, the CDR3 is TGCAGCGTTGAATTGGGGAGTCATCAGCCCCAGCATTTT.

This clonotype was detected ten times or more. V gene TRBV12-3 or TRBV12-4 combines with J gene TRBJ2-1; D not certain. V shed 8 bases and J shed 5 bases, with 13 bases lying between them. The CDR3 has 13 amino acids. The CDR3 bases are TGTGCCAGCGGAGTTCTCCCGGACAATGAGCAGTTCTTC. This encodes CASGVLPDNEQFF.

This clonotype was recorded at least ten times. V usage is TRBV7-6 and J usage is TRBJ1-1; D is undetermined. V was clipped by 4 bases and J by 1 base, with 10 bases between them. Germline V gene data show CDR1 as SGHVS and CDR2 as FNYEAQ. This CDR3 has 14 residues. The DNA of the CDR3 is TGTGCCAGCAGCTCAACATTTGAGAACACTGAAGCTTTCTTT. Encoded protein: CASSSTFENTEAFF. Full variable domain (remainder filled in from reference TRBV7-6 and TRBJ1-1): GAGVSQSPRYKVTKRGQDVALRCDPISGHVSLYWYRQALGQGPEFLTYFNYEAQQDKSGLPNDRFSAERPEGSISTLTIQRTEQRDSAMYRCASSSTFENTEAFFGQGTRLTVV.

This clonotype was found many times. One junction end disagrees with the germline gene, perhaps due to a read error. V gene TRBV10-2 combines with J gene TRBJ1-6; TRBD1 is a possible D gene (5 bases). Germline loops: CDR1 WSHSY, CDR2 SAAADI. The CDR3 spans 15 residues. The CDR3 sequence is CASRQMGDGDSPLNF. The CDR3 DNA is TGCGCCAGCAGGCAAATGGGGGATGGCGATTCACCCCTCAACTTT.

This clonotype was picked up many times. CDR3 DNA: TGCAGTGCTAGTCCAGGGAACAATGAAAAACTGTTTTTT. The encoded protein is CSASPGNNEKLFF. The J gene is TRBJ1-4, the V gene TRBV20-1; D is possibly TRBD1 (5 bases). This CDR3 is built from 13 residues. V was shortened by 3 bases and J by 5 bases, with 10 bases between the two germline ends. CDR1 and CDR2 from the germline V gene are DFQATT and SNEGSKA (reference sequence).

This clonotype was observed at least ten times. J is TRBJ2-5 and V is TRBV28; D might be TRBD1 or TRBD2, each matching 6 bases. Trimming pared 7 bases from V and 0 bases from J, leaving 24 bases between. The CDR3 sequence is 18 residues long. Per germline, CDR1 MDHEN and CDR2 SYDVKM. The CDR3 spells CASMGGGGGRTNQETQYF. In DNA form, the CDR3 reads TGTGCCAGCATGGGGGGTGGTGGGGGCCGAACTAACCAAGAGACCCAGTACTTC.

This clonotype was counted many times. The chain combines TRBV20-1 with TRBJ1-4, with 7 bases identical to TRBD1. Germline assignment: CDR1 DFQATT and CDR2 SNEGSKA (reference sequence). The CDR3 is 14 residues long. With 3 bases clipped from V and 2 bases from J, the junction kept 3 bases outside the gene matches. The CDR3: CSASPTGTNEKLFF. The CDR3 bases are TGCAGTGCTAGTCCGACAGGGACTAATGAAAAACTGTTTTTT.

There are many counts of this clonotype. The chain has TRBV5-6 and TRBJ2-1, with D hard to call. This CDR3 region has 15 residues. The V gene lost 4 bases and the J gene lost 0 bases, with 11 bases spanning the gap. Germline V gene lookup returns CDR1 SGHDT and CDR2 YYEEEE. The CDR3 is CASSPWAVSYNEQFF. As DNA, the CDR3 is TGTGCCAGCAGCCCATGGGCAGTCTCCTACAATGAGCAGTTCTTC.

This clonotype showed up many times. The gene calls are TRBV5-6 and TRBJ1-4, with 10 bases that match TRBD1. Unmatched junction bases numbered 7, after V lost 4 bases and J lost 7 bases. Germline V lookup: CDR1 SGHDT, CDR2 YYEEEE. The CDR3 is 15 amino acids. Written as DNA, the CDR3 is TGTGCCAGCAGCCTAAGAGGGACAGGGGTTGAAAAACTGTTTTTT. Its translation is CASSLRGTGVEKLFF.

This clonotype was detected many times. The V and J genes are TRBV9 and TRBJ1-5; possible D gene TRBD1, 5 bases. Germline CDR1 SGDLS, CDR2 YYNGEE. This CDR3 region has 16 residues. Trimming left V 4 bases short and J 2 bases short, with 16 bases between. The CDR3 DNA sequence: TGTGCCAGCAGCCCTTTGGGCGGGGCGGGCAATCAGCCCCAGCATTTT. This sequence encodes CASSPLGGAGNQPQHF.